Listed below are T cell receptor beta chains from one sample, sequenced in a study of cytomegalovirus exposure and HLA in healthy donors. Data came from immunoSEQ multiplex PCR; TCRdb stores just in-frame clones and leaves some out. The data contain 200,000 or so clones, 85% of them seen just once; the ten biggest clones take up 1% to 1.5%. Source material: PBMCs. The receptors were gathered from a human donor in good health. The CDR3 runs from the conserved cysteine through the conserved F or W. The order of the fields is V gene, J gene, D gene, clone size, CDR3 protein, CDR3 DNA. The D gene is left open where the match is weak. The listing skips clone size in some rows; elsewhere it reads once, few, many or a size class.

v_gene: TRBV7-9
j_gene: TRBJ2-7
d_gene: TRBD1
abundance: .
CDR3aa: CASSDRDSHSYEQYF
CDR3nt: TGTGCCAGCAGCGACCGGGACAGCCACTCCTACGAGCAGTACTTC

v_gene: TRBV5-1
j_gene: TRBJ1-1
d_gene: .
abundance: .
CDR3aa: CASRLTTGPEAFF
CDR3nt: TGCGCCAGCAGATTAACAACAGGGCCTGAAGCTTTCTTT

v_gene: TRBV7-9
j_gene: TRBJ1-1
d_gene: TRBD1
abundance: .
CDR3aa: CASRQGTGGSNTEAFF
CDR3nt: TGTGCCAGCAGACAAGGGACAGGGGGTTCGAACACTGAAGCTTTCTTT

v_gene: TRBV7-2
j_gene: TRBJ1-1
d_gene: .
abundance: .
CDR3aa: CASSLFTGVMNTEAFF
CDR3nt: TGTGCCAGCAGCTTATTCACGGGGGTTATGAACACTGAAGCTTTCTTT

v_gene: TRBV12-5
j_gene: TRBJ1-4
d_gene: .
abundance: .
CDR3aa: CASGPGGGGGEKLFF
CDR3nt: TGTGCTAGTGGTCCGGGGGGGGGCGGCGGCGAAAAACTGTTTTTT

v_gene: TRBV15
j_gene: TRBJ1-4
d_gene: TRBD1
abundance: .
CDR3aa: CATSTRARTGTEKLFF
CDR3nt: TGTGCCACCAGCACCAGAGCGAGGACAGGGACTGAAAAACTGTTTTTT

v_gene: TRBV7-9
j_gene: TRBJ2-5
d_gene: TRBD2
abundance: few
CDR3aa: CASSLLAGGYQETQYF
CDR3nt: TGTGCCAGCAGCTTATTAGCGGGAGGATACCAAGAGACCCAGTACTTC

v_gene: TRBV5-1
j_gene: TRBJ2-7
d_gene: TRBD1
abundance: .
CDR3aa: CASSQGQGASYEQYF
CDR3nt: TGCGCCAGCAGCCAAGGACAGGGGGCGTCCTACGAGCAGTACTTC

v_gene: TRBV19
j_gene: TRBJ1-5
d_gene: .
abundance: once
CDR3aa: CASSRHGQNQPQHF
CDR3nt: TGTGCCAGTAGTAGACACGGCCAAAATCAGCCCCAGCATTTT

v_gene: TRBV7-6
j_gene: TRBJ2-5
d_gene: TRBD2
abundance: few
CDR3aa: CASSPGGRETQYF
CDR3nt: TGTGCCAGCAGCCCGGGAGGACGGGAGACCCAGTACTTC

v_gene: TRBV7-9
j_gene: TRBJ1-1
d_gene: TRBD1
abundance: .
CDR3aa: CASSSGQGEAFF
CDR3nt: TGTGCCAGCAGCTCCGGACAGGGTGAAGCTTTCTTT

v_gene: TRBV10-3
j_gene: TRBJ2-3
d_gene: .
abundance: .
CDR3aa: CAISGPRGDTQYF
CDR3nt: TGTGCCATCAGTGGACCCCGGGGGGATACGCAGTATTTT

v_gene: TRBV10-3
j_gene: TRBJ1-5
d_gene: .
abundance: .
CDR3aa: CAISESARVGNQPQHF
CDR3nt: TGTGCCATCAGTGAGTCGGCCAGGGTCGGCAATCAGCCCCAGCATTTT

v_gene: TRBV7-2
j_gene: TRBJ2-7
d_gene: .
abundance: .
CDR3aa: CASSVRQKYEQYF
CDR3nt: TGTGCCAGCAGCGTCCGACAAAAATACGAGCAGTACTTC

v_gene: TRBV2
j_gene: TRBJ1-5
d_gene: TRBD1
abundance: .
CDR3aa: CASSEEKGTGQHF
CDR3nt: TGTGCCAGCAGTGAAGAGAAAGGGACAGGCCAGCATTTT

v_gene: TRBV27
j_gene: TRBJ2-3
d_gene: TRBD2
abundance: .
CDR3aa: CASNELAGGPPDTQYF
CDR3nt: TGTGCCAGCAATGAACTAGCGGGAGGGCCCCCAGATACGCAGTATTTT